This entry lists 30 T cell receptor beta chains sequenced from one sample in a study of blood T cell repertoires in COVID-19 (dated by TCRdb to the early 2020s). Library preparation employed the immunoSEQ multiplex PCR assay. What TCRdb holds here is the immuneACCESS table cut down to in-frame rearrangements. Part of the clones is not present; checked against another copy, under half of the missing clones reflect an unresolved V gene, and the others are unexplained. Within this sample are about 60,000 clones, with 90% of them counted one time only. Around 15% of the sample rests with the top ten. The sample consisted of peripheral blood. Every receptor here comes from a human donor with active COVID-19. The donor label of this sample is uncertain.

The chain uses TRBV11-2 and TRBJ2-5; possible D gene TRBD1, 6 bases. V lost 8 bases, J lost 3 bases, and 13 bases lay in between. The CDR3 extends over 13 amino acids. In germline, CDR1 is SGHAT, CDR2 FQNNGV. The CDR3 region has the DNA TGTGCCAGCGGAGAAGGGGGAAAAGAGACCCAGTACTTC. It translates to CASGEGGKETQYF.

The genes are TRBV15 and TRBJ2-5; possible D gene TRBD1, 5 bases. The V end lost 8 bases, the J end lost 2 bases, and 9 bases lay between the germline ends. CDR3 size: 12 residues. CDR1 LNHNV and CDR2 YYDKDF come from the germline V gene (reference sequence). CDR3 sequence (DNA): TGTGCCACCCACGACAGACAAGAGACCCAGTACTTC. Translated, it gives CATHDRQETQYF.

The V call is TRBV21-1, the J call TRBJ2-2; the DNA was not compared with TRBD1, the D call given in the table. TRBV21-1 is assigned pseudogene status. The CDR3 consists of 15 residues. The CDR3 nucleotides read TGTGCCAGCAGCCCCGGGACAGGGAACACCGGGGAGCTGTTTTTT. It yields the protein CASSPGTGNTGELFF.

CDR3 residues: CASRETRPSGNEQFF. The CDR3 coding sequence is TGTGCCAGCAGGGAGACTAGACCCTCCGGCAATGAGCAGTTCTTC. V is TRBV28 and J is TRBJ2-1; a possible D gene is TRBD2 (6 bases). The CDR3 totals 15 residues. The V end lost 6 bases, the J end lost 6 bases, and 18 bases lay between the germline ends. Germline loops: CDR1 MDHEN, CDR2 SYDVKM.

This clone was recorded a few times. The V and J genes are TRBV13 and TRBJ2-7, with 7 bases matching TRBD2. Germline V gene data show CDR1 as PRHDT and CDR2 as FYEKMQ (reference sequence). Germline trimming cut 3 bases from V and 3 bases from J; bases unmatched to any gene: 11. CDR3 size: 16 residues. CDR3 sequence reads: CASSFGSAGDVYEQYF. CDR3 coding DNA: TGTGCCAGCAGCTTCGGGAGCGCGGGAGACGTCTACGAGCAGTACTTC.

The genes are TRBV7-9 and TRBJ1-5; 7 bases align to TRBD1. Germline CDR1 and CDR2: SEHNR and FQNEAQ (reference sequence). The CDR3 length is 14 residues. J gave up 11 bases and V 1 base, and 8 bases lay outside the gene matches. The CDR3: CASSLGTGNTAQHF. CDR3 DNA: TGTGCCAGCAGCTTAGGGACAGGAAATACAGCCCAGCATTTT.

V gene TRBV27 combines with J gene TRBJ1-5; 7 nucleotides line up with TRBD1. J gave up 5 bases and V 5 bases, and 9 bases lay outside the gene matches. CDR3 length equals 15 residues. Germline CDR1 and CDR2: MNHEY and SMNVEV (reference sequence). The CDR3 loop is CASSRRQGSHQPQHF. CDR3 bases: TGTGCCAGCAGTCGCCGACAGGGAAGTCATCAGCCCCAGCATTTT.

As for this clone: This CDR3 is also generated by other DNA sequences in the sample. This chain connects TRBV7-9 to TRBJ2-7; D is uncertain. This CDR3 region has 13 residues. Trimming took 5 bases from V and 0 from J, leaving 8 bases between them. CDR1 is SEHNR and CDR2 is FQNEAQ in the germline V gene (reference sequence). CDR3 sequence (DNA): TGTGCCAGCAGCCTTGGCCGCTCCTACGAGCAGTACGTC. This translates into CASSLGRSYEQYV.

The rearrangement uses TRBV24-1 and TRBJ2-7; a possible D gene is TRBD1 (6 bases). The CDR3 sequence is 13 residues long. The V end lost 3 bases, the J end lost 9 bases, and 14 bases lay between the germline ends. Germline CDR1 is KGHDR and CDR2 is SFDVKD. The CDR3, as DNA: TGTGCCACCAGTGATGGGCCGACAGGTTTGCAGTACTTC. Translation gives CATSDGPTGLQYF.

This rearrangement joins TRBV14 to TRBJ2-3; the match to TRBD2 covers 11 bases. The CDR3 totals 14 residues. In germline, CDR1 is SGHDN, CDR2 FVKESK. The trim removed 5 bases at V and 4 bases at J, leaving 2 bases unmatched. The CDR3 bases are TGTGCCAGCAGCTTTAGCGGGAGGGCAGATACGCAGTATTTT. Translating it yields CASSFSGRADTQYF.

The gene calls are TRBV5-1 and TRBJ1-4; D unclear. There are 13 residues in the CDR3. Trimming shortened V by 4 bases and J by 4 bases, and 8 bases separated the two germline ends. Germline V lookup: CDR1 SGHRS, CDR2 YFSETQ. The CDR3, as DNA: TGCGCCAGCAGCCGGGATCATAATGAAAAACTGTTTTTT. It is translated as CASSRDHNEKLFF.

The rearrangement links TRBV11-3 to TRBJ2-1, with D tentatively TRBD1 (6 bases). V lost 3 bases and J lost 10, with 13 bases in between. This CDR3 is built from 13 residues. Germline V gives CDR1 SGHNT, CDR2 YENEEA. CDR3 region: CASSFRQGLEQFF. CDR3 in DNA: TGTGCCAGCAGCTTTCGGCAGGGGCTCGAGCAGTTCTTC.

V and J are TRBV4-2 and TRBJ2-1; D might be TRBD2 (6 bases). The CDR3 totals 16 residues. The germline CDR1 and CDR2 sequences are LGHNA and YNFKEQ. V gave up 4 bases and J gave up 5 bases, with 18 bases separating them. The CDR3, as DNA: TGTGCCAGCAGCCTTGAGGGGACTTACTACGACAATGAGCAGTTCTTC. Residues: CASSLEGTYYDNEQFF.

This chain connects TRBV12-5 to TRBJ2-1; 7 nucleotides agree with TRBD2. V lost 7 bases, J lost 7 bases, and 28 bases stayed unmatched. The CDR3 spans 20 residues. Germline V gene lookup returns CDR1 LGHNT and CDR2 FRNRAP. CDR3 loop: CASASLGGGSHGANLNEQFF. CDR3 sequence (DNA): TGTGCTAGTGCCTCATTGGGGGGAGGGAGCCACGGCGCGAATTTGAATGAGCAGTTCTTC.

This chain uses TRBV6-4 with TRBJ2-3; TRBD2 matches at 8 bases. The CDR3 consists of 15 residues. The germline gives CDR1 MRHNA, CDR2 SNTAGT. Trimming removed 8 bases from V and 6 bases from J; junction bases left unmatched: 13. In DNA, the CDR3 is TGTGCCAGCGAGGGCGGGGGGACCCTTAATGATACGCAGTATTTT. Translating gives CASEGGGTLNDTQYF.

The chain combines TRBV11-2 with TRBJ2-7, with 8 nucleotides matching TRBD1. This CDR3 has 14 amino acids. The V segment lost 4 bases and the J segment 7 bases; nucleotides outside the gene matches: 9. CDR1 is SGHAT and CDR2 is FQNNGV in the germline V gene. CDR3 in DNA: TGTGCCAGCAGCTCCCTCCAGGGGGCGGGGGAGCAGTACTTC. Translation: CASSSLQGAGEQYF.

This chain links TRBV6-5 with TRBJ2-7; D might be TRBD2 (5 bases). V was clipped by 0 bases and J by 3 bases, with 12 bases between them. The CDR3 contains 15 residues. Germline V gene sequence: CDR1 MNHEY, CDR2 SVGAGI. The CDR3 DNA sequence: TGTGCCAGCAGTTACTCGATCTACGGACTCTACGAGCAGTACTTC. Protein sequence: CASSYSIYGLYEQYF.

This rearrangement joins TRBV4-2 to TRBJ2-7, with 10 bases identical to TRBD2. J gave up 3 bases and V 3 bases, and 11 bases lay outside the gene matches. In germline, CDR1 is LGHNA, CDR2 YNFKEQ. This CDR3 is built from 17 residues. In DNA form, the CDR3 reads TGTGCCAGCAGCCAGCCGACTGCGGGACTAGCGAACTACGAGCAGTACTTC. Translated, it gives CASSQPTAGLANYEQYF.

V and J are TRBV28 and TRBJ1-1; no firm D call. Trimming took 2 bases from V and 3 from J, leaving 7 bases between them. CDR1 is MDHEN and CDR2 is SYDVKM in the germline V gene. The CDR3 is 13 amino acids. Written as DNA, the CDR3 is TGTGCCAGCAGTTTAGGGCCATACACTGAAGCTTTCTTT. It specifies CASSLGPYTEAFF.

The rearrangement uses TRBV4-3 and TRBJ2-2; 9 bases align to TRBD2. Germline V gene data show CDR1 as LGHNA and CDR2 as YSLEER. J was trimmed by 5 bases and V by 0 bases; bases with no gene match: 4. The CDR3 is made up of 16 amino acids. As DNA, the CDR3 is TGCGCCAGCAGCCAAGAGCGGGGGGGAGCTACCGGGGAGCTGTTTTTT. This encodes CASSQERGGATGELFF.

This rearrangement joins TRBV30 to TRBJ2-2; maybe TRBD1 (6 bases). This CDR3 comprises 13 residues. The germline gives CDR1 GTSNPN, CDR2 SVGIG (reference sequence). Trimming removed 3 bases at V and 5 bases at J, with 10 bases between. CDR3 protein: CAWSRGATGELFF. CDR3 bases: TGTGCCTGGAGCAGGGGCGCGACCGGGGAGCTGTTTTTT.

V is TRBV9 and J is TRBJ2-4, with 8 positions matching TRBD1. Germline CDR1 is SGDLS and CDR2 is YYNGEE. The CDR3 length is 17 residues. V shed 0 bases, J shed 2 bases, and the junction held 7 bases outside the gene matches. The CDR3 bases are TGTGCCAGCAGCGTAGACGACAGGGGAAGGACCAAAAACATTCAGTACTTC. Its protein is CASSVDDRGRTKNIQYF.

V gene TRBV6-6 combines with J gene TRBJ1-4; D perhaps matches TRBD1 (6 bases). The CDR3 loop spans 15 amino acids. Germline lookup yields CDR1 MNHNY and CDR2 SVGAGI (reference sequence). Trimming left V 4 bases short and J 1 base short, with 10 bases between. CDR3 region: CASSFGQRTNEKLFF. CDR3 bases: TGTGCCAGCAGTTTCGGACAGCGAACTAATGAAAAACTGTTTTTT.

The genes are TRBV5-6 and TRBJ2-3; 7 bases line up with TRBD2. V lost 4 bases, J lost 2 bases, and 13 bases stayed unmatched. The CDR3 has 17 amino acids. Looked up from germline, CDR1 is SGHDT and CDR2 is YYEEEE. CDR3 bases: TGTGCCAGCAGCGAGGGACTATCCCTTCCTTTCACAGATACGCAGTATTTT. Translating gives CASSEGLSLPFTDTQYF.

This chain connects TRBV9 to TRBJ2-6, with D hard to call. The CDR3 length is 11 residues. V was pared by 5 bases and J by 12 bases, with 9 bases between. The germline V gene has CDR1 SGDLS and CDR2 YYNGEE. The CDR3 nucleotides are TGTGCCAGCAGTTCGTCTTCCGTCCTGACTTTC. This encodes CASSSSSVLTF. The whole variable domain, remainder taken from reference TRBV9 and TRBJ2-6, is DSGVTQTPKHLITATGQRVTLRCSPRSGDLSVYWYQQSLDQGLQFLIQYYNGEERAKGNILERFSAQQFPDLHSELNLSSLELGDSALYFCASSSSSVLTFGAGSRLTVL.

In its sample, this clone was seen once. The J gene is TRBJ2-1, the V gene TRBV5-1, with D tentatively TRBD1 (6 bases). V lost 0 bases and J 10 bases, leaving 11 bases between the germline ends. The CDR3 sequence is 13 residues long. Germline lookup yields CDR1 SGHRS and CDR2 YFSETQ. This chain's CDR3 is CASSLGQGSEQFF. The CDR3 nucleotides read TGCGCCAGCAGCTTGGGTCAGGGGAGCGAGCAGTTCTTC.

The gene calls are TRBV18 and TRBJ2-6, with a weak D call TRBD1 (5 bases). Looked up from germline, CDR1 is KGHSH and CDR2 is LQKENI. This CDR3 spans 15 amino acids. Trimming pared 6 bases from V and 0 bases from J, leaving 9 bases between. CDR3 loop: CASSLDISGANVLTF. The CDR3 DNA reads TGTGCCAGCTCCCTGGACATCTCTGGGGCCAACGTCCTGACTTTC.

V gene TRBV10-3 combines with J gene TRBJ1-1, with 8 bases matching TRBD1. The CDR3 has 15 amino acids. Germline V gene sequence: CDR1 ENHRY, CDR2 SYGVKD. Losses at the gene ends were 3 bases for V and 0 bases for J; bases not matched to a gene: 3. The CDR3 reads CAISEGQGLNTEAFF. The CDR3 coding sequence is TGTGCCATCAGTGAAGGACAGGGCTTGAACACTGAAGCTTTCTTT.

The chain is built from TRBV7-9 and TRBJ2-1; TRBD2 might be the D (6 bases). From germline, CDR1 is SEHNR and CDR2 FQNEAQ (reference sequence). The germline V and J ends were trimmed by 1 base and 10 bases, with 11 bases remaining between them. The CDR3 contains 13 residues. CDR3: CASSLGGKGEQFF. In DNA form, the CDR3 reads TGTGCCAGCAGCTTAGGCGGGAAAGGCGAGCAGTTCTTC.

The V and J genes are TRBV23-1 and TRBJ2-5, with a weak D call TRBD1 (5 bases). TRBV23-1 is designated an ORF whose function remains uncertain. With 0 bases removed from V and 1 base from J, the gap between germline ends came to 15 bases. The length of the CDR3 is 17 residues. The CDR3 DNA reads TGCGCCAGCAGTCAATCGGCGCAGGGTCTGGGCCAAGAGACCCAGTACTTC. It encodes CASSQSAQGLGQETQYF.